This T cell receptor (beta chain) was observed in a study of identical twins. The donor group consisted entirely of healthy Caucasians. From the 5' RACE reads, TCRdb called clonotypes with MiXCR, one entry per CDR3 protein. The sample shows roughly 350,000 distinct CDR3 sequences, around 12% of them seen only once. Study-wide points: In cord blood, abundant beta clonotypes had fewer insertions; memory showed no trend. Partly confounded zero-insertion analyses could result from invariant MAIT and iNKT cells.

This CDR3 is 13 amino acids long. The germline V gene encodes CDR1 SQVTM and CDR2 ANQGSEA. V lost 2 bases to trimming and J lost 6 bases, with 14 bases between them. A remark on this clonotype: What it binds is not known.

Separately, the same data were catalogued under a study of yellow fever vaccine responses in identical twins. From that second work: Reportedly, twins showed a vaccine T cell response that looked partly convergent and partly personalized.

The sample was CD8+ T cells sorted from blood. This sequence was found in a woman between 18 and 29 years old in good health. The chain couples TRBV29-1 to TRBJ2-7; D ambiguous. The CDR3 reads CSVETGSYGEQYF. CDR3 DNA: TGCAGCGTTGAAACGGGCTCCTATGGCGAGCAGTACTTC.